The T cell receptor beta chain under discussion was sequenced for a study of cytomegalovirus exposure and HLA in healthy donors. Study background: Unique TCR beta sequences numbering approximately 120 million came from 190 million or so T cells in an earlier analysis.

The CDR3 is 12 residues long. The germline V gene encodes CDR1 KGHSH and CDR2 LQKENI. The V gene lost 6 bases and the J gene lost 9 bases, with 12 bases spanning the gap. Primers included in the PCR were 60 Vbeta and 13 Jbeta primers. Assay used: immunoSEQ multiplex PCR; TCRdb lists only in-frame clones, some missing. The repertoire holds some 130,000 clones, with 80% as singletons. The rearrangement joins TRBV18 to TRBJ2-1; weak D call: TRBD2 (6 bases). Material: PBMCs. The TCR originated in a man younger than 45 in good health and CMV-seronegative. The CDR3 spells CASSSTSSEQFF. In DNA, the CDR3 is TGTGCCAGCTCGTCGACTAGTTCTGAGCAGTTCTTC.